This T cell receptor beta chain was documented in a study of blood T cell repertoires in COVID-19. Looking at the study overall: The cDNA or gDNA used as material had been derived from T cells, B-cell-depleted T cells, or PBMCs.

Participants' reported clinical history set cohort assignment. As handled by the study authors: Estimation of nucleated cell counts was performed using reference gene primer amplification. This table comes from immunoSEQ multiplex PCR, and its TCRdb copy is limited to in-frame clones, with some not included. V, J and clone size were drawn from that table, and D and trimming were deduced from the DNA. The sample lists about 270,000 clones, approximately 88% occurring once. With 3 bases removed from V and 0 bases from J, the gap between germline ends came to 19 bases. Per germline, CDR1 SGDLS and CDR2 YYNGEE. The CDR3 covers 19 residues.

The receptor's source is a woman in her twenties or thirties who had recovered from COVID-19. The chain carries TRBV9 and TRBJ2-6; no definite D call. The sample consisted of PBMCs or T cells enriched from blood (not recorded which). CDR3 sequence: CASSGRRFPLNSGANVLTF. The CDR3 region has the DNA TGTGCCAGCAGCGGACGCAGGTTCCCCCTAAACTCTGGGGCCAACGTCCTGACTTTC. Full variable domain (outside the CDR3, taken from reference TRBV9 and TRBJ2-6): DSGVTQTPKHLITATGQRVTLRCSPRSGDLSVYWYQQSLDQGLQFLIQYYNGEERAKGNILERFSAQQFPDLHSELNLSSLELGDSALYFCASSGRRFPLNSGANVLTFGAGSRLTVL.